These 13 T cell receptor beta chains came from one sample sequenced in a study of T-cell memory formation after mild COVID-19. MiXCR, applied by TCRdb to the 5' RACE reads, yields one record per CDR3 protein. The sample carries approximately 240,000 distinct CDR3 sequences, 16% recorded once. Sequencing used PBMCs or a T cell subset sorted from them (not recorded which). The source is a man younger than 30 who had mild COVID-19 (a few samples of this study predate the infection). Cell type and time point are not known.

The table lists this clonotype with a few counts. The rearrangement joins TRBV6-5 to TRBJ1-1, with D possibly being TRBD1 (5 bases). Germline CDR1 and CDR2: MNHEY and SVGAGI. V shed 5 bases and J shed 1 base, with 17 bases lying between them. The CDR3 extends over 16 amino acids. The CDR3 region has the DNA TGTGCCAGCAGTCGGCCAGGTGGTGGGGGGAACACTGAAGCTTTCTTT. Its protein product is CASSRPGGGGNTEAFF.

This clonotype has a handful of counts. As DNA, the CDR3 is TGTGCCAGCACCATGGGCGGAGTTAATGAAAAACTGTTTTTT. Translating it yields CASTMGGVNEKLFF. This sequence joins TRBV6-6 and TRBJ1-4; no definite D call. V was clipped by 7 bases and J by 4 bases, with 13 bases between them. CDR1 and CDR2 (germline): MNHNY, SVGAGI (reference sequence). This CDR3 is built from 14 residues.

The CDR3 reads CAISDVADQPQHF. The CDR3 DNA is TGTGCCATCAGTGACGTCGCGGACCAGCCCCAGCATTTT. V gene TRBV10-3 combines with J gene TRBJ1-5; D not resolved. There are 13 residues in the CDR3. V was trimmed by 3 bases and J by 7 bases, leaving 10 bases between them. Germline V CDR1 and CDR2: ENHRY, SYGVKD.

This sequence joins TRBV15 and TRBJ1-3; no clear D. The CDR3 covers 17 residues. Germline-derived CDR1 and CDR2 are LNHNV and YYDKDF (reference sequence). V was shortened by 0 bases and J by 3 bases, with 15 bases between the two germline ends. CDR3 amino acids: CATSRDMVGSGGNTIYF. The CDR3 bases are TGTGCCACCAGCAGAGATATGGTCGGCTCGGGTGGAAACACCATATATTTT.

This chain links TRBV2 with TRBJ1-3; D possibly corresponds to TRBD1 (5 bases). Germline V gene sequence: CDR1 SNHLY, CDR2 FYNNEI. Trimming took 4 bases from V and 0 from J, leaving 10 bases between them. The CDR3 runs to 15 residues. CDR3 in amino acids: CASSGVGGSGNTIYF. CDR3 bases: TGTGCCAGCAGTGGAGTTGGGGGCTCTGGAAACACCATATATTTT.

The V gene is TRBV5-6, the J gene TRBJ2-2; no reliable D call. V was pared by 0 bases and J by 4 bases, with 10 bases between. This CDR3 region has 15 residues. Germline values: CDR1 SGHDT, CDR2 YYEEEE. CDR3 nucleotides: TGTGCCAGCAGCTTGGGGCGCCGGTCCACCGGGGAGCTGTTTTTT. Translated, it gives CASSLGRRSTGELFF.

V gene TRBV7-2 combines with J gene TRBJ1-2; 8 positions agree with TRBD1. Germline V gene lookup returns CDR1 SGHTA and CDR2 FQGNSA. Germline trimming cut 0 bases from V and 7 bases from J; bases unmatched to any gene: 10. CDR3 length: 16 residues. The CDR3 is CASSLALIQGAGGYTF. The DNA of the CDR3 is TGTGCCAGCAGCTTAGCCCTGATTCAGGGGGCGGGTGGCTACACCTTC.

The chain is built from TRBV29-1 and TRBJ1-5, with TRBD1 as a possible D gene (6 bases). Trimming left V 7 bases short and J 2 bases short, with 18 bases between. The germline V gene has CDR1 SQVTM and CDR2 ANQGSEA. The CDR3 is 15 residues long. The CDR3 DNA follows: TGCAGCGCCGATAATGCGGGGGCGGGCAATCAGCCCCAGCATTTT. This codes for CSADNAGAGNQPQHF.

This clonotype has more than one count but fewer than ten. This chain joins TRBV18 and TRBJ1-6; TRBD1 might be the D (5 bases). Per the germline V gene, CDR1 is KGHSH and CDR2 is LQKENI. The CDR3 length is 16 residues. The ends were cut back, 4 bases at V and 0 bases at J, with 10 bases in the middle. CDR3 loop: CASSRTSSSYNSPLHF. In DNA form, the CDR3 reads TGTGCCAGCTCACGGACATCAAGCTCCTATAATTCACCCCTCCACTTT.

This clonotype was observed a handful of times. Here the CDR3 DNA reads TGTGCCAGCAGCATAAACAGGGGCGATGGCTACACCTTC. It codes for CASSINRGDGYTF. J is TRBJ1-2 and V is TRBV12-3 or TRBV12-4; the match to TRBD1 covers 7 bases. J gave up 6 bases and V 6 bases, and 7 bases lay outside the gene matches. The CDR3 runs to 13 residues.

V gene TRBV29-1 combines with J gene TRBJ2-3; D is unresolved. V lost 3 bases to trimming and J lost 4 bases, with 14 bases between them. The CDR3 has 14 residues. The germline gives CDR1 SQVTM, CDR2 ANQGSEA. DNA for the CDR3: TGCAGCGTTGATGCCCGGAGTTCCTCAGATACGCAGTATTTT. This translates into CSVDARSSSDTQYF.

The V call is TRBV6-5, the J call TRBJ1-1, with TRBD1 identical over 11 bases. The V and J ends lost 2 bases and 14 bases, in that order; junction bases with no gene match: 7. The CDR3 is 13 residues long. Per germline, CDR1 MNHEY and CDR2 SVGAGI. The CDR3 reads CASSYTGTGGSFF. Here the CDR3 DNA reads TGTGCCAGCAGTTACACCGGGACAGGGGGGAGCTTCTTT.

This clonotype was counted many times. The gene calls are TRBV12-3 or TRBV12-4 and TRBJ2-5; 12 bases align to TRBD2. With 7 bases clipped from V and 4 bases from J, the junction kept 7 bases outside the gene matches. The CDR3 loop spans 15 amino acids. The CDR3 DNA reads TGTGCCAGCAAAACGACTAGCGGGGGAAGAGAGACCCAGTACTTC. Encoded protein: CASKTTSGGRETQYF.